This is a list of T cell receptor beta chains from one sample in a study of cytomegalovirus exposure and HLA in healthy donors. Repertoires were generated with immunoSEQ multiplex PCR, while TCRdb's copy carries only in-frame clones and drops some. This sample has some 140,000 clones, with 80% to 90% found just once. Input material: PBMCs. These receptors all stem from a man aged 18-30 years in good health and CMV-seropositive. Each CDR3 is given with its conserved first and last residue. The order of the fields is J gene, clone size, V gene, D gene, CDR3 protein, CDR3 DNA. D genes are given only for firm matches. Only some rows state a clone size, as once, few, many or a class for expanded clones.

j_gene: TRBJ2-2
abundance: -
v_gene: TRBV11-2
d_gene: -
CDR3aa: CASSLNTGELFF
CDR3nt: TGTGCCAGCAGCCTCAACACCGGGGAGCTGTTTTTT

j_gene: TRBJ2-7
abundance: -
v_gene: TRBV6-9
d_gene: TRBD1
CDR3aa: CASSYPHRGDFSYEQYF
CDR3nt: TGTGCCAGCAGTTATCCCCACAGGGGCGATTTCTCCTACGAGCAGTACTTC

j_gene: TRBJ2-7
abundance: -
v_gene: TRBV9
d_gene: TRBD2
CDR3aa: CAREGTSGNYEQYF
CDR3nt: TGTGCCAGAGAGGGGACTAGCGGAAACTACGAGCAGTACTTC

j_gene: TRBJ1-2
abundance: -
v_gene: TRBV28
d_gene: -
CDR3aa: CASRGGGYTF
CDR3nt: TGTGCCAGCCGGGGGGGTGGCTACACCTTC

j_gene: TRBJ2-1
abundance: once
v_gene: TRBV30
d_gene: -
CDR3aa: CAWSPPFLNEQFF
CDR3nt: TGTGCCTGGAGTCCCCCTTTTCTCAATGAGCAGTTCTTC

j_gene: TRBJ1-2
abundance: -
v_gene: TRBV19
d_gene: -
CDR3aa: CARLVRGYGYTF
CDR3nt: TGTGCCAGGTTAGTACGGGGCTATGGCTACACCTTC

j_gene: TRBJ2-7
abundance: -
v_gene: TRBV7-9
d_gene: TRBD1
CDR3aa: CASRPRDRAPEQYF
CDR3nt: TGTGCCAGCAGACCCCGGGACAGGGCGCCCGAGCAGTACTTC

j_gene: TRBJ1-1
abundance: -
v_gene: TRBV5-1
d_gene: TRBD1
CDR3aa: CASSLQGRDTEAFF
CDR3nt: TGCGCCAGCAGCCTACAGGGGCGAGACACTGAAGCTTTCTTT

j_gene: TRBJ1-1
abundance: -
v_gene: TRBV4-3
d_gene: -
CDR3aa: CASSQVVGGEDTEAFF
CDR3nt: TGCGCCAGCAGCCAAGTTGTAGGGGGTGAGGACACTGAAGCTTTCTTT

j_gene: TRBJ2-4
abundance: -
v_gene: TRBV2
d_gene: -
CDR3aa: CASNSPYWSKNIQYF
CDR3nt: TGTGCCAGCAATAGCCCCTATTGGTCCAAAAACATTCAGTACTTC

j_gene: TRBJ2-3
abundance: -
v_gene: TRBV6-1
d_gene: -
CDR3aa: CASSRVTGSADTQYF
CDR3nt: TGTGCCAGCAGCCGGGTTACTGGGAGCGCAGATACGCAGTATTTT

j_gene: TRBJ2-3
abundance: -
v_gene: TRBV19
d_gene: TRBD2
CDR3aa: CASSLTSGGPSTDTQYF
CDR3nt: TGTGCCAGTAGTTTGACTAGCGGGGGGCCTAGCACAGATACGCAGTATTTT

j_gene: TRBJ2-5
abundance: -
v_gene: TRBV5-4
d_gene: TRBD2
CDR3aa: CASSFIAGGLGETQYF
CDR3nt: TGTGCCAGCAGCTTTATAGCGGGAGGGCTGGGAGAGACCCAGTACTTC

j_gene: TRBJ1-1
abundance: -
v_gene: TRBV5-8
d_gene: -
CDR3aa: CASSFVGLGGNTEAFF
CDR3nt: TGTGCCAGCAGCTTTGTGGGCCTGGGGGGGAACACTGAAGCTTTCTTT

j_gene: TRBJ1-1
abundance: -
v_gene: TRBV7-8
d_gene: -
CDR3aa: CASSSLGPDEAFF
CDR3nt: TGTGCCAGCAGTTCCCTGGGGCCGGATGAAGCTTTCTTT

j_gene: TRBJ2-1
abundance: -
v_gene: TRBV30
d_gene: -
CDR3aa: CAWSVSGEQFF
CDR3nt: TGTGCCTGGAGTGTATCGGGTGAGCAGTTCTTC

j_gene: TRBJ2-7
abundance: -
v_gene: TRBV14
d_gene: TRBD2
CDR3aa: CASSQDGTSGRGEQYF
CDR3nt: TGTGCCAGCAGCCAAGATGGGACTAGCGGGAGGGGTGAGCAGTACTTC

j_gene: TRBJ2-3
abundance: -
v_gene: TRBV19
d_gene: TRBD2
CDR3aa: CASIRTSGGGTQYF
CDR3nt: TGTGCCAGTATCAGGACTAGCGGGGGAGGTACGCAGTATTTT

j_gene: TRBJ1-2
abundance: -
v_gene: TRBV4-1
d_gene: -
CDR3aa: CASSQDPGQNYGYTF
CDR3nt: TGCGCCAGCAGCCAAGATCCCGGACAGAACTATGGCTACACCTTC

j_gene: TRBJ2-7
abundance: -
v_gene: TRBV2
d_gene: -
CDR3aa: CASSEVGHPFTYEQYF
CDR3nt: TGTGCCAGCAGTGAAGTGGGACACCCCTTCACCTACGAGCAGTACTTC

j_gene: TRBJ2-7
abundance: -
v_gene: TRBV5-4
d_gene: TRBD1
CDR3aa: CASSSDRDHEQYF
CDR3nt: TGTGCCAGCAGCTCGGACAGGGACCACGAGCAGTACTTC

j_gene: TRBJ1-5
abundance: -
v_gene: TRBV4-1
d_gene: -
CDR3aa: CASSQNAPGNQPQHF
CDR3nt: TGCGCCAGCAGCCAAAACGCTCCGGGGAATCAGCCCCAGCATTTT

j_gene: TRBJ2-2
abundance: -
v_gene: TRBV6-1
d_gene: TRBD1
CDR3aa: CASSEAGGQGEPGELFF
CDR3nt: TGTGCCAGCAGTGAAGCAGGGGGACAGGGTGAACCCGGGGAGCTGTTTTTT

j_gene: TRBJ1-4
abundance: -
v_gene: TRBV18
d_gene: -
CDR3aa: CASSPPGLEKLFF
CDR3nt: TGTGCCAGCTCACCGCCGGGACTTGAAAAACTGTTTTTT

j_gene: TRBJ1-4
abundance: -
v_gene: TRBV6-5
d_gene: -
CDR3aa: CASSYSGAGLEKLFF
CDR3nt: TGTGCCAGCAGTTACTCAGGGGCAGGGCTGGAAAAACTGTTTTTT

j_gene: TRBJ2-1
abundance: -
v_gene: TRBV29-1
d_gene: TRBD2
CDR3aa: CSVEDLYGGSRAGGTSYNEQFF
CDR3nt: TGCAGCGTTGAAGATTTATATGGGGGTTCTAGGGCGGGAGGAACGTCCTACAATGAGCAGTTCTTC

j_gene: TRBJ1-5
abundance: -
v_gene: TRBV12-5
d_gene: TRBD1
CDR3aa: CASGSGTGAGQPQHF
CDR3nt: TGTGCTAGTGGTTCCGGGACAGGGGCAGGACAGCCCCAGCATTTT

j_gene: TRBJ1-3
abundance: -
v_gene: TRBV5-1
d_gene: -
CDR3aa: CASSLEAGMNTIYF
CDR3nt: TGCGCCAGCAGCTTGGAGGCAGGGATGAACACCATATATTTT

j_gene: TRBJ2-2
abundance: few
v_gene: TRBV11-2
d_gene: -
CDR3aa: CASSPRGGRSNTGELFF
CDR3nt: TGTGCCAGCAGCCCACGAGGCGGCAGATCGAACACCGGGGAGCTGTTTTTT

j_gene: TRBJ2-5
abundance: once
v_gene: TRBV5-8
d_gene: -
CDR3aa: CASSVPHPPRDFQETQYF
CDR3nt: TGTGCCAGCAGCGTTCCTCACCCGCCGAGAGATTTCCAAGAGACCCAGTACTTC

j_gene: TRBJ2-1
abundance: -
v_gene: TRBV9
d_gene: TRBD2
CDR3aa: CASGSGGVPQYEQFF
CDR3nt: TGTGCCAGCGGTAGCGGGGGGGTCCCCCAGTATGAGCAGTTCTTC

j_gene: TRBJ1-3
abundance: -
v_gene: TRBV29-1
d_gene: -
CDR3aa: CSVAFGNTIYF
CDR3nt: TGCAGCGTTGCGTTTGGAAACACCATATATTTT

j_gene: TRBJ2-5
abundance: -
v_gene: TRBV5-4
d_gene: TRBD1
CDR3aa: CASRPTTGAETQYF
CDR3nt: TGTGCCAGCAGACCCACTACAGGGGCGGAGACCCAGTACTTC

j_gene: TRBJ2-3
abundance: -
v_gene: TRBV6-4
d_gene: TRBD2
CDR3aa: CASSDGGADTQYF
CDR3nt: TGTGCCAGCAGTGACGGGGGGGCAGATACGCAGTATTTT

j_gene: TRBJ2-5
abundance: -
v_gene: TRBV6-5
d_gene: -
CDR3aa: CASRQGWETQYF
CDR3nt: TGTGCCAGCAGACAGGGTTGGGAGACCCAGTACTTC

j_gene: TRBJ2-1
abundance: -
v_gene: TRBV4-3
d_gene: TRBD2
CDR3aa: CASSQRTSGRVHEQFF
CDR3nt: TGCGCCAGCAGCCAGAGAACTAGCGGGAGGGTACATGAGCAGTTCTTC

j_gene: TRBJ1-2
abundance: -
v_gene: TRBV5-1
d_gene: TRBD1
CDR3aa: CASSGGQGEYGYTF
CDR3nt: TGCGCCAGCAGCGGGGGACAGGGGGAGTACGGCTACACCTTC

j_gene: TRBJ2-7
abundance: few
v_gene: TRBV9
d_gene: TRBD2
CDR3aa: CASSPGGYEQYF
CDR3nt: TGTGCCAGCAGCCCGGGGGGCTACGAGCAGTACTTC

j_gene: TRBJ1-2
abundance: once
v_gene: TRBV30
d_gene: -
CDR3aa: CAWSVHQGNYGYTF
CDR3nt: TGTGCCTGGAGTGTTCATCAGGGAAACTATGGCTACACCTTC

j_gene: TRBJ1-1
abundance: -
v_gene: TRBV2
d_gene: -
CDR3aa: CASSEDRANTEAFF
CDR3nt: TGTGCCAGCAGTGAAGACAGGGCGAACACTGAAGCTTTCTTT

j_gene: TRBJ2-7
abundance: -
v_gene: TRBV6-6
d_gene: TRBD2
CDR3aa: CASSTGTSGSYEQYF
CDR3nt: TGTGCCAGCAGCACCGGGACTAGCGGGAGTTACGAGCAGTACTTC

j_gene: TRBJ1-1
abundance: -
v_gene: TRBV28
d_gene: -
CDR3aa: CASSPLGSLNTEAFF
CDR3nt: TGTGCCAGCAGTCCCCTAGGAAGTTTGAACACTGAAGCTTTCTTT

j_gene: TRBJ2-3
abundance: -
v_gene: TRBV5-8
d_gene: -
CDR3aa: CASSRTDTQYF
CDR3nt: TGTGCCAGCAGTCGGACAGATACGCAGTATTTT

j_gene: TRBJ1-1
abundance: -
v_gene: TRBV11-2
d_gene: -
CDR3aa: CASIQVQGLMNTEAFF
CDR3nt: TGTGCCAGCATCCAGGTGCAGGGTTTAATGAACACTGAAGCTTTCTTT

j_gene: TRBJ1-1
abundance: -
v_gene: TRBV29-1
d_gene: TRBD1
CDR3aa: CSVEGWTGENTEAFF
CDR3nt: TGCAGCGTTGAAGGGTGGACAGGAGAAAACACTGAAGCTTTCTTT

j_gene: TRBJ2-3
abundance: -
v_gene: TRBV4-2
d_gene: TRBD2
CDR3aa: CASSQEASGTSTDTQYF
CDR3nt: TGTGCCAGCAGCCAAGAGGCTAGCGGGACTAGCACAGATACGCAGTATTTT

j_gene: TRBJ2-7
abundance: -
v_gene: TRBV5-1
d_gene: TRBD2
CDR3aa: CASSPGALAGVSYEQYF
CDR3nt: TGCGCCAGCAGCCCGGGAGCCTTAGCGGGGGTGAGCTACGAGCAGTACTTC

j_gene: TRBJ2-3
abundance: -
v_gene: TRBV2
d_gene: -
CDR3aa: CASSVGVGTDTQYF
CDR3nt: TGTGCCAGCAGTGTAGGGGTCGGGACAGATACGCAGTATTTT

j_gene: TRBJ2-2
abundance: -
v_gene: TRBV5-8
d_gene: -
CDR3aa: CASSLGRLSSNTGELFF
CDR3nt: TGTGCCAGCAGCTTGGGCCGACTATCATCGAACACCGGGGAGCTGTTTTTT

j_gene: TRBJ2-2
abundance: -
v_gene: TRBV5-1
d_gene: -
CDR3aa: CASSLSSGTGELFF
CDR3nt: TGCGCCAGCAGCTTGAGTAGTGGCACCGGGGAGCTGTTTTTT

j_gene: TRBJ1-6
abundance: -
v_gene: TRBV6-5
d_gene: -
CDR3aa: CASSLQVPNYNSPLHF
CDR3nt: TGTGCCAGCAGTTTACAGGTTCCCAACTATAATTCACCCCTCCACTTT

j_gene: TRBJ1-3
abundance: few
v_gene: TRBV7-8
d_gene: TRBD1
CDR3aa: CASSRDRVRNTIYF
CDR3nt: TGTGCCAGCAGCCGCGACAGGGTGAGAAACACCATATATTTT

j_gene: TRBJ1-2
abundance: -
v_gene: TRBV7-9
d_gene: TRBD1
CDR3aa: CASSLALGQGVITF
CDR3nt: TGTGCCAGCAGCTTAGCGCTAGGACAGGGTGTTATCACCTTC

j_gene: TRBJ1-1
abundance: -
v_gene: TRBV7-2
d_gene: TRBD1
CDR3aa: CASSLGGTGEAFF
CDR3nt: TGTGCCAGCAGCTTGGGGGGGACAGGTGAAGCTTTCTTT

j_gene: TRBJ2-7
abundance: -
v_gene: TRBV29-1
d_gene: TRBD1
CDR3aa: CSVSYRGYEQYF
CDR3nt: TGCAGCGTATCATACAGGGGCTACGAGCAGTACTTC

j_gene: TRBJ2-7
abundance: -
v_gene: TRBV6-5
d_gene: -
CDR3aa: CASRRLEGPYEQYF
CDR3nt: TGTGCCAGCAGGCGACTAGAAGGGCCCTACGAGCAGTACTTC

j_gene: TRBJ2-1
abundance: -
v_gene: TRBV10-3
d_gene: -
CDR3aa: CAISDRVDGGEQFF
CDR3nt: TGTGCCATCAGTGACCGAGTAGACGGAGGGGAGCAGTTCTTC

j_gene: TRBJ1-6
abundance: -
v_gene: TRBV5-6
d_gene: TRBD1
CDR3aa: CASSSILQGVDYNSPLHF
CDR3nt: TGTGCCAGCAGCTCCATACTACAGGGGGTGGATTATAATTCACCCCTCCACTTT

j_gene: TRBJ2-7
abundance: -
v_gene: TRBV25-1
d_gene: TRBD1
CDR3aa: CASSQNPGTGPTYEQYF
CDR3nt: TGTGCCAGCAGCCAGAACCCGGGGACAGGCCCTACCTACGAGCAGTACTTC

j_gene: TRBJ2-1
abundance: -
v_gene: TRBV9
d_gene: TRBD2
CDR3aa: CASSPSGSSYNEQFF
CDR3nt: TGTGCCAGCAGCCCTAGCGGGAGCTCCTACAATGAGCAGTTCTTC